This entry is about one TCR beta chain. Its binding antigen is unknown. TCRdb shows the sequencer as Illumina HiSeq 2000. TCR beta cDNA libraries were prepared using 5'RACE template switching, which introduced a universal primer site and unique molecular identifiers. Synthesis of cDNA was primed from the TCR beta constant segment and was followed by two consecutive PCR amplification steps. In the source study's methods: MIGEC was used to demultiplex reads and group reads by UMI, and MiTCR was used to assemble and quantify clonotypes. To remove erroneous sequences, TCR cDNA sequences were retained only when supported by two or more reads. Downstream repertoire analysis used the tcR package, and clonotypes were matched across fractions by CDR3 nucleotide sequence plus V segment. VDJmatch was used to annotate antigen specificity against VDJdb, with one amino acid substitution allowed in CDR3. The reads were reprocessed in TCRdb, with one entry per CDR3 protein sequence and no accompanying DNA. In this record, the V and J calls reflect TCRdb's handling and not the investigators' own analysis. This sample's table carries more than 400,000 distinct CDR3 sequences. 7.3% of the sample lies in the top ten.

This sample is part of a study of T cells expressing NK-cell markers (dated by TCRdb to the early 2020s). Regarding the study in general: In sorted CD3+CD56+NKG2C+, CD3+CD56+NKG2C- and CD3+CD56-NKG2C+ T-cell subsets from eight donors, TCR beta-chain repertoires were profiled. The study sequenced eight donors, all healthy volunteers chosen at random: three men and five women. Of the eight sequenced donors, seven were found to be HCMV-seropositive and one was found to be HCMV-seronegative. Libraries were sequenced as 2 x 150 bp reads on Illumina HiSeq 2000/2500, MiSeq or NextSeq. Summary of the overall study and its limitations: Those dominant clonotypes were again the most abundant among CD3+CD56-NKG2C+ cells in a few donors, at about 28.3-60.1%. It remained unclear whether the expanded NKG2C-expressing T cell clones were specific for HCMV antigens. In a handful of donors, the dominant CD3+CD56+NKG2C+ clonotypes were among the top 10 CD8+ clonotypes and accounted for about 1.0-7.0% of CD8+ T cells.

CDR1 and CDR2 were assigned from the germline V gene as LGHNA and YNFKEQ. From its cysteine to its phenylalanine, the CDR3 spans 17 amino acids. No DNA is given. HCMV-specific IgG was detected in serum with a commercial ELISA kit to determine HCMV serostatus. Peripheral blood mononuclear cells were isolated from blood by Ficoll density gradient centrifugation. This sequence was found in a woman between 18 and 70 years old in good health. Sequenced sample: blood T cells: a sorted CD56 or NKG2C T cell subset, CD4+ or CD8+ T cells, or bulk PBMC T cells (not recorded which). Here the chain combines TRBV4-2 and TRBJ1-3. The encoded CDR3 is CASSQGDSRTWGNTIYF.